One sample yielded the 5 T cell receptor beta chains listed below, sequenced in a study of T cell repertoires in cytomegalovirus infection. TCRdb processed the reads anew with MiXCR; each CDR3 protein has one entry. This sample has approximately 700,000 distinct CDR3 sequences, with 35% found just once. The sample was PBMCs. These receptors all stem from a human donor in good health (CMV status not recorded). Some clones in this sample may be carry-over from other donors' samples.

Many counts were recorded for this clonotype. The CDR3 region is CASSQAGTYEQYF. The CDR3 DNA reads as TGCGCCAGCAGCCAAGCAGGGACCTACGAGCAGTACTTC. This sequence joins TRBV4-1 and TRBJ2-7; D may be TRBD1 (5 bases). This CDR3 spans 13 amino acids. Per germline, CDR1 MGHRA and CDR2 YSYEKL. Trimming left V 1 base short and J 2 bases short, with 6 bases between.

There are a few counts of this clonotype. The V and J genes are TRBV7-8 and TRBJ1-3; TRBD1 matches at 9 bases. Germline V gives CDR1 SGHVS, CDR2 FQNEAQ. The CDR3 length is 18 residues. J gave up 0 bases and V 0 bases, and 6 bases lay outside the gene matches. The CDR3 loop reads CASSLAGTGHYSGNTIYF. The CDR3 bases are TGTGCCAGCAGCTTAGCAGGGACAGGGCATTACTCTGGAAACACCATATATTTT.

This clonotype was seen only a few times. The rearrangement joins TRBV7-8 to TRBJ2-2, with TRBD2 identical over 9 bases. The CDR3 has 15 amino acids. CDR1 SGHVS and CDR2 FQNEAQ come from the germline V gene. Germline trimming cut 6 bases from V and 6 bases from J; bases unmatched to any gene: 8. The CDR3 DNA sequence: TGTGCCAGCAGAAAGATCCTAGCGGGACCCGGGGAGCTGTTTTTT. Protein product: CASRKILAGPGELFF.

This clonotype was seen a few times. This rearrangement joins TRBV7-2 to TRBJ2-3; D gene unclear. This CDR3 is built from 13 residues. V lost 4 bases, J lost 5 bases, and 10 bases lay in between. Germline loops: CDR1 SGHTA, CDR2 FQGNSA. CDR3 region: CASSSHQKDTQYF. The CDR3 DNA follows: TGTGCCAGCAGCTCCCACCAAAAAGATACGCAGTATTTT.

A single count supports this clonotype. This chain links TRBV20-1 with TRBJ2-3, with a possible D match to TRBD2 (6 bases). The CDR3 is 13 residues long. Trimming shortened V by 7 bases and J by 9 bases, and 20 bases separated the two germline ends. Germline CDR1 reads DFQATT; CDR2 reads SNEGSKA (reference sequence). In DNA form, the CDR3 reads TGCAGTGTTACCCAAGGCCAGGGAGGCACGCAGTATTTT. Translation: CSVTQGQGGTQYF.